A single sample is the source of the 22 T cell receptor beta chains below, sequenced in a study of neurological immune-mediated disorders. TCRdb redid the calling of the 5' RACE reads with MiXCR, one entry per CDR3 protein. The sample has tens of thousands of distinct CDR3 sequences; approximately 13% are singletons. Sequencing used PBMCs. The origin of the receptors is a woman between 55 and 75 years old with HTLV-1-associated myelopathy (HAM/TSP).

This clonotype was counted ten times or more. As DNA, the CDR3 is TGTGCCAGCAGCAGGGGGCGGTATGGCTACACCTTC. Amino acids: CASSRGRYGYTF. The chain combines TRBV21-1 with TRBJ1-2; the table's D gene call, TRBD1, was not cross checked with the DNA. TRBV21-1 is designated a pseudogene. CDR3 length equals 12 residues.

This clonotype was found many times. It may be a read error: a sequence one base away is much more abundant. In nucleotides, the CDR3 is TGTGCCAGCAAGGGGAACACTGAAGGTTTCTTT. Its translation: CASKGNTEGFF. The chain joins TRBV6-5 to TRBJ1-1; a possible D gene is TRBD1 (5 bases). CDR1 MNHEY and CDR2 SVGAGI come from the germline V gene. The CDR3 runs 11 residues.

This clonotype was seen at least ten times. The V call is TRBV7-2, the J call TRBJ1-2; weak D call: TRBD1 (6 bases). Germline CDR1 is SGHTA and CDR2 is FQGNSA. Deletions cut 0 bases from V and 8 bases from J, with 16 bases between. This CDR3 has 15 residues. CDR3 amino acids: CASSLAGGPGRGYTF. The CDR3 DNA sequence: TGTGCCAGCAGCTTAGCGGGGGGCCCAGGGCGGGGCTACACCTTC.

This clonotype was counted ten times or more. The chain carries TRBV7-9 and TRBJ2-3; 8 bases agree with TRBD2. The germline V gene has CDR1 SEHNR and CDR2 FQNEAQ (reference sequence). The J segment lost 6 bases and the V segment lost 2 bases, leaving 7 bases of the junction unmatched. The CDR3 length is 15 residues. The CDR3 reads CASSLLRGGRDTQYF. CDR3 sequence (DNA): TGTGCCAGCAGCTTACTCCGGGGGGGCCGGGATACGCAGTATTTT.

The gene calls are TRBV20-1 and TRBJ1-1; possible D gene TRBD1, 5 bases. The CDR3 is 12 residues long. Trimming pared 0 bases from V and 7 bases from J, leaving 9 bases between. Germline V CDR1 and CDR2: DFQATT, SNEGSKA (reference sequence). CDR3 DNA: TGCAGTGCTAGAGAAACAGGCCTTGAAGCTTTCTTT. It encodes CSARETGLEAFF.

This clonotype was detected many times. The chain couples TRBV5-1 to TRBJ2-3, with a possible D match to TRBD2 (6 bases). The CDR3 length is 14 residues. With 3 bases removed from V and 6 bases from J, the gap between germline ends came to 14 bases. Per germline, CDR1 SGHRS and CDR2 YFSETQ. CDR3 bases: TGCGCCAGCAGCTCCCCGGGGAGCGGGGATACGCAGTATTTT. Its translation is CASSSPGSGDTQYF.

This chain links TRBV18 with TRBJ2-4, with TRBD1 matching 7 bases. Germline-derived CDR1 and CDR2 are KGHSH and LQKENI. V gave up 4 bases and J gave up 0 bases; unmatched junction bases: 6. The CDR3 has 16 residues. CDR3: CASSRGDSLAKNIQYF. CDR3 coding DNA: TGTGCCAGCTCACGAGGGGACAGCCTAGCCAAAAACATTCAGTACTTC.

This clonotype has at least ten counts. The chain links TRBV7-9 to TRBJ2-2; 9 positions agree with TRBD2. Germline V gene lookup returns CDR1 SEHNR and CDR2 FQNEAQ (reference sequence). The CDR3 totals 15 residues. Unmatched junction bases numbered 7, after V lost 5 bases and J lost 6 bases. CDR3 sequence reads: CASSQSAGGAGELFF. DNA of the CDR3: TGTGCCAGCAGCCAGTCCGCGGGAGGGGCCGGGGAGCTGTTTTTT. Supplemented by reference TRBV7-9 and TRBJ2-2, the full variable domain reads DTGVSQNPRHKITKRGQNVTFRCDPISEHNRLYWYRQTLGQGPEFLTYFQNEAQLEKSRLLSDRFSAERPKGSFSTLEIQRTEQGDSAMYLCASSQSAGGAGELFFGEGSRLTVL.

In this sample, this clonotype turned up many times. The rearrangement joins TRBV29-1 to TRBJ2-2; D gene uncertain. The CDR3 sequence is 15 residues long. The germline V gene has CDR1 SQVTM and CDR2 ANQGSEA. Trimming left V 5 bases short and J 4 bases short, with 17 bases between. The CDR3 sequence is CSVRIPDLITGELFF. The CDR3 nucleotides read TGCAGCGTTCGTATTCCCGACTTAATCACCGGGGAGCTGTTTTTT.

This clonotype was counted many times. The chain couples TRBV12-3 or TRBV12-4 to TRBJ1-5; a possible D gene is TRBD1 (5 bases). V lost 3 bases to trimming and J lost 2 bases, with 17 bases between them. The CDR3 sequence is 17 residues long. For the CDR3, the DNA is TGTGCCAGCAGTTTGGGCGGGGGTAGGGCAGGCAATCAGCCCCAGCATTTT. Its translation is CASSLGGGRAGNQPQHF.

This clonotype was observed many times. The J gene is TRBJ2-3, the V gene TRBV2, with D unresolved. This CDR3 spans 15 amino acids. Per germline, CDR1 SNHLY and CDR2 FYNNEI. V lost 7 bases, J lost 0 bases, and 14 bases lay in between. The CDR3: CASKGQYSSTDTQYF. For the CDR3, the DNA is TGTGCCAGCAAGGGCCAGTACAGCAGCACAGATACGCAGTATTTT.

This clonotype has ten or more counts. The V gene is TRBV5-1, the J gene TRBJ1-2; TRBD1 might be the D (5 bases). Germline V lookup: CDR1 SGHRS, CDR2 YFSETQ. V was trimmed by 0 bases and J by 8 bases, leaving 17 bases between them. The CDR3 contains 15 residues. The CDR3 region is CASSLAAGEIEGYTF. Here the CDR3 DNA reads TGCGCCAGCAGCTTGGCCGCGGGGGAGATTGAGGGCTACACCTTC.

This clonotype was recorded only once. The chain couples TRBV6-5 to TRBJ2-7; 11 nucleotides agree with TRBD2. CDR1 MNHEY and CDR2 SVGAGI come from the germline V gene. CDR3 length: 18 residues. J was trimmed by 5 bases and V by 6 bases; bases with no gene match: 18. The CDR3 reads CASRAGLAGTIKVDEQYF. The DNA of the CDR3 is TGTGCCAGCAGGGCCGGACTAGCGGGTACCATTAAGGTAGACGAGCAGTACTTC.

A few counts support this clonotype. This could be a read error, since a much larger clone is one nucleotide away. The genes are TRBV24-1 and TRBJ2-2, with 9 nucleotides matching TRBD1. V dropped 5 bases and J dropped 6; count of bases not matched to a gene: 12. This CDR3 contains 17 residues. Per germline, CDR1 KGHDR and CDR2 SFDVKD. Here the CDR3 reads CATSAAEWTGVPGELFF. The CDR3 DNA reads TGTGCCACCAGTGCCGCTGAGTGGACAGGGGTCCCCGGGGAGCTGTTTTTT.

This clonotype was detected a few times. The gene calls are TRBV5-1 and TRBJ1-6; D remains unclear. With 0 bases removed from V and 8 bases from J, the gap between germline ends came to 12 bases. CDR1 is SGHRS, CDR2 YFSETQ, per germline. This CDR3 has 15 amino acids. The CDR3: CASSLGGQRDSPLHF. The CDR3 DNA sequence: TGCGCCAGCAGCTTGGGCGGCCAAAGGGATTCACCCCTCCACTTT.

This clonotype was seen many times. This chain links TRBV20-1 with TRBJ2-7, with 10 bases fitting TRBD1. The CDR3 consists of 13 residues. Losses at the gene ends were 6 bases for V and 6 bases for J; bases not matched to a gene: 8. From germline, CDR1 is DFQATT and CDR2 SNEGSKA (reference sequence). The CDR3 region is CSARQGAVFEQYF. For the CDR3, the DNA is TGCAGTGCCCGACAGGGGGCAGTTTTCGAGCAGTACTTC.

This clonotype was detected many times. The chain employs TRBV3-1 and TRBJ2-4, with D maybe TRBD2 (6 bases). This CDR3 is 14 amino acids long. Between the trimmed V and J ends, which lost 3 bases and 7 bases, there was a span of 13 bases. CDR1 and CDR2 (germline): LGHDT, YNNKEL (reference sequence). CDR3 protein: CASSHEGAGNIQYF. CDR3 DNA: TGTGCCAGCAGCCACGAGGGAGCGGGCAACATTCAGTACTTC.

The rearrangement links TRBV30 to TRBJ2-1; 9 positions match TRBD2. V was pared by 0 bases and J by 9 bases, with 6 bases of the junction left unmatched. The V gene's germline CDR1 is GTSNPN and CDR2 SVGIG (reference sequence). The CDR3 loop spans 14 amino acids. The CDR3 here is CAWSVIAGAGEQFF. The CDR3 DNA reads as TGTGCCTGGAGTGTAATAGCGGGAGCGGGTGAGCAGTTCTTC.

In its sample, this clonotype was seen many times. V and J are TRBV20-1 and TRBJ2-7, with 12 bases aligning to TRBD2. Trimming cost V 6 bases and J 0 bases; bases outside gene matches: 6. Germline CDR1 reads DFQATT; CDR2 reads SNEGSKA (reference sequence). This CDR3 spans 15 amino acids. In DNA, the CDR3 is TGCAGTGCGTCGCGACTAGCGGGAGACTCCTACGAGCAGTACTTC. Translated: CSASRLAGDSYEQYF.

This clonotype ranks as medium-sized (0.01 to 0.1%). This chain links TRBV29-1 with TRBJ1-1; the D is unclear. There are 11 residues in the CDR3. The germline V and J ends were trimmed by 8 bases and 4 bases, with 11 bases remaining between them. The germline V gene has CDR1 SQVTM and CDR2 ANQGSEA. CDR3: CSSRSSTEAFF. For the CDR3, the DNA is TGCAGCTCTCGGAGCAGCACTGAAGCTTTCTTT.

This clonotype showed up just once. The CDR3 DNA follows: TGTGCCAGCAGTTTTGACAGGGGCTCCTACAATGAGCAGTTCTTC. Amino acids: CASSFDRGSYNEQFF. V is TRBV12-3 or TRBV12-4 and J is TRBJ2-1; 8 nucleotides agree with TRBD1. This CDR3 is built from 15 residues. Trimming cost V 3 bases and J 0 bases; bases outside gene matches: 1.

By frequency in the sample, this clonotype is medium-sized. The chain recombines TRBV20-1 with TRBJ2-1; no reliable D call. The CDR3 has 15 residues. V gave up 3 bases and J gave up 0 bases, with 12 bases separating them. Germline values: CDR1 DFQATT, CDR2 SNEGSKA (reference sequence). The CDR3 loop reads CSASVFIGSYNEQFF. Here the CDR3 DNA reads TGCAGTGCTAGTGTATTCATCGGCTCCTACAATGAGCAGTTCTTC.